This T cell receptor (beta chain) originates from a study of cytomegalovirus exposure and HLA in healthy donors. Broader study findings: A cluster of highly shared sequence variants was likely a sequencing artifact. Three chains linked to CMV were shown in vitro to be specific for CMV antigens.

Both 60 Vbeta primers and 13 Jbeta primers went into the PCR. TCRdb keeps only in-frame clones here, not all; method: immunoSEQ multiplex PCR. The sample shows under 200,000 clones, around 75% of them seen only once. As to this clone: Its antigen is unidentified.

The CDR3 has 16 residues. CDR1 and CDR2 (germline): LGHNA, YSLEER. With 0 bases clipped from V and 5 bases from J, the junction kept 5 bases outside the gene matches. The sequence was collected from a human donor in good health. The chain couples TRBV4-3 to TRBJ2-1; TRBD1 matches at 9 bases. The sequenced sample consisted of PBMCs. The CDR3 DNA is TGCGCCAGCAGCCAAGATTTACAGGGGGCTCACAATGAGCAGTTCTTC. It translates to CASSQDLQGAHNEQFF.